This TCR beta chain came from a study of CD8 T cells in ankylosing spondylitis. Regarding the study as a whole: Apparently characteristic of ankylosing spondylitis blood was a TCR beta motif (roughly eight highly homologous variants).

Of note for this clonotype: Its antigen is unidentified.

After removal of 5 bases from V and 7 bases from J, the junction contained 6 bases not matched to a gene. The CDR3 is made up of 14 amino acids. Per germline, CDR1 MNHNS and CDR2 SASEGT. Construction of TCR beta libraries was performed using quantitative 5'-RACE with molecular barcodes. TCRdb reprocessed the 5' RACE reads with MiXCR, giving one entry per CDR3 protein. This table has a few hundred thousand distinct CDR3 sequences, 10% appearing once. This receptor was taken from a male donor with ankylosing spondylitis or in good health (not recorded which). The specimen sequenced was blood, either unsorted or a sorted T cell fraction (not recorded which). This chain links TRBV6-1 with TRBJ1-4; 8 bases are a match to TRBD1. The CDR3 DNA is TGTGCCAGCAGTCCGACAGGGGCGGTTGAAAAACTGTTTTTT. Translated: CASSPTGAVEKLFF.